The rows below give T cell receptor beta chains drawn from one sample of a study of blood T cell repertoires in COVID-19. The repertoire was sequenced with immunoSEQ multiplex PCR; TCRdb's copy has only in-frame clones and lacks some. Among 150,000 to 200,000 clones listed, over 75% were seen once. Sequenced: peripheral blood. The receptors originated from a man between 60 and 70 years old with active or convalescent COVID-19. The CDR3 runs from the conserved cysteine through the conserved F or W. Fields, in order: J gene, V gene, clone size, D gene, CDR3 length, CDR3 protein, CDR3 DNA. The D gene is left open where the match is weak. Not all rows give a size; the values are once, few, many and, for expanded clones, a class.

J: TRBJ1-6; V: TRBV5-1; size: once; D: .; length: 13; CDR3: CASSLDTNSPLHF; DNA: TGCGCCAGCAGCTTGGACACAAATTCACCCCTCCACTTT
J: TRBJ1-4; V: TRBV28; size: .; D: .; length: 13; CDR3: CASSLSRLQALFF; DNA: TGTGCCAGCAGTCTTAGTCGCCTGCAGGCACTGTTTTTT
J: TRBJ1-2; V: TRBV27; size: .; D: .; length: 13; CDR3: CASASGVGGGYTF; DNA: TGTGCCAGCGCTTCGGGGGTAGGAGGTGGCTACACCTTC
J: TRBJ2-2; V: TRBV24-1; size: .; D: .; length: 14; CDR3: CATTGRSDTGELFF; DNA: TGTGCCACCACAGGGCGGTCGGACACCGGGGAGCTGTTTTTT
J: TRBJ1-5; V: TRBV9; size: few; D: TRBD1; length: 15; CDR3: CASSRGTGPNQPQHF; DNA: TGTGCCAGCAGCAGAGGGACAGGGCCGAATCAGCCCCAGCATTTT
J: TRBJ2-1; V: TRBV6-5; size: .; D: TRBD1; length: 15; CDR3: CASSRGQGSRDEQFF; DNA: TGTGCCAGCAGCCGGGGACAGGGTTCGAGGGATGAGCAGTTCTTC
J: TRBJ1-5; V: TRBV2; size: .; D: .; length: 15; CDR3: CASSRQTVGNQPQHF; DNA: TGTGCCAGCAGTCGACAGACGGTGGGCAATCAGCCCCAGCATTTT
J: TRBJ1-2; V: TRBV5-4; size: once; D: TRBD1; length: 17; CDR3: CASSLVGRGHSYDGYTF; DNA: TGTGCCAGCAGCTTGGTAGGCAGGGGGCACTCCTATGATGGCTACACCTTC
J: TRBJ2-1; V: TRBV28; size: .; D: .; length: 11; CDR3: CASRSNNEQFF; DNA: TGTGCCAGCAGATCAAACAATGAGCAGTTCTTC
J: TRBJ2-2; V: TRBV5-1; size: .; D: TRBD2; length: 16; CDR3: CASSSGGVRHTGELFF; DNA: TGCGCCAGCAGCTCCGGGGGGGTTCGGCACACCGGGGAGCTGTTTTTT
J: TRBJ1-4; V: TRBV5-5; size: .; D: .; length: 15; CDR3: CASSGLGGLGEKLFF; DNA: TGTGCCAGCAGCGGCCTGGGGGGGCTTGGCGAAAAACTGTTTTTT
J: TRBJ1-3; V: TRBV6-1; size: .; D: .; length: 17; CDR3: CASSEVYRETSGNTIYF; DNA: TGTGCCAGCAGTGAAGTTTACAGGGAGACCTCTGGAAACACCATATATTTT
J: TRBJ1-1; V: TRBV18; size: .; D: .; length: 16; CDR3: CASSPLGPVMNTEAFF; DNA: TGTGCCAGCTCACCACTGGGGCCGGTTATGAACACTGAAGCTTTCTTT
J: TRBJ1-5; V: TRBV5-1; size: .; D: .; length: 13; CDR3: CASSEGPNQPQHF; DNA: TGCGCCAGCAGCGAGGGTCCCAATCAGCCCCAGCATTTT
J: TRBJ2-2; V: TRBV21-1; size: .; D: .; length: 11; CDR3: CASSSWLELFF; DNA: TGTGCCAGCAGCAGCTGGCTGGAGCTGTTTTTT
J: TRBJ1-4; V: TRBV5-1; size: once; D: .; length: 15; CDR3: CASSPGVTTNEKLFF; DNA: TGCGCCAGCAGCCCCGGAGTAACAACTAATGAAAAACTGTTTTTT